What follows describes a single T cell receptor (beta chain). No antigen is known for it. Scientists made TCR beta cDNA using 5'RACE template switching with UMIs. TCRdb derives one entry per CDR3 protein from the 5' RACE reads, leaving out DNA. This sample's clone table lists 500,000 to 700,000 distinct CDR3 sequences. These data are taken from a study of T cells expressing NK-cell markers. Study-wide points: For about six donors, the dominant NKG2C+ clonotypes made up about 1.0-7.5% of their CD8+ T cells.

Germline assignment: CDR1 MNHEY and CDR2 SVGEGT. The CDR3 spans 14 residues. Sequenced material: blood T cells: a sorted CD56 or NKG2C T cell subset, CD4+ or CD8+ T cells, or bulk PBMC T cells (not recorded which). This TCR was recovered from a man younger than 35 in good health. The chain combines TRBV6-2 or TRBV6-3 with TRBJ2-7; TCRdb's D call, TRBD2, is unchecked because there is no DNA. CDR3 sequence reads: CASGRWTSGYEQYF.